These 27 T cell receptor beta chains came from one sample sequenced in a study of cytomegalovirus exposure and HLA in healthy donors. 13 Jbeta primers and 60 Vbeta primers were used for the PCR. The assay was immunoSEQ multiplex PCR, and TCRdb's table has in-frame clones only and misses some. The sample carries approximately 220,000 clones, roughly 85% recorded once. The sequenced material came from PBMCs. All receptors derive from a man aged 18 to 30 in good health and CMV-seronegative.

The chain links TRBV7-9 to TRBJ2-7; 7 nucleotides agree with TRBD2. This CDR3 comprises 17 residues. Germline assignment: CDR1 SEHNR and CDR2 FQNEAQ (reference sequence). V trimming: 0 bases; J trimming: 0 bases; junction bases outside the gene matches: 8. The chain's CDR3 is CASSLAQGGPDSYEQYF. CDR3 sequence (DNA): TGTGCCAGCAGCTTAGCGCAGGGAGGGCCGGACTCCTACGAGCAGTACTTC.

This clone was found once. This sequence joins TRBV6-5 and TRBJ2-7, with TRBD2 identical over 9 bases. Germline trimming cut 6 bases from V and 0 bases from J; bases unmatched to any gene: 6. The germline V gene encodes CDR1 MNHEY and CDR2 SVGAGI. The CDR3 extends over 15 amino acids. In DNA, the CDR3 is TGTGCCAGCAGCCTCTTTAGCGGGAGCTCCTACGAGCAGTACTTC. Amino acid sequence: CASSLFSGSSYEQYF.

CDR3 sequence: CASSPGGGDINQPQHF. DNA of the CDR3: TGTGCCAGCAGCCCCGGGGGGGGCGACATCAATCAGCCCCAGCATTTT. The V call is TRBV7-9, the J call TRBJ1-5, with D perhaps TRBD1 (6 bases). V dropped 5 bases and J dropped 3 bases, with 17 bases sitting between them. This CDR3 is 16 amino acids long. CDR1 SEHNR and CDR2 FQNEAQ come from the germline V gene (reference sequence).

The chain joins TRBV7-9 to TRBJ2-2; TRBD2 aligns across 12 bases. The CDR3 has 16 residues. V lost 5 bases and J lost 3; bases outside the gene matches: 4. Germline CDR1 reads SEHNR; CDR2 reads FQNEAQ (reference sequence). The CDR3 loop reads CASSELAGGDTGELFF. CDR3 nucleotide sequence: TGTGCCAGCAGCGAACTAGCGGGAGGTGACACCGGGGAGCTGTTTTTT.

This clone was observed a single time. V is TRBV9 and J is TRBJ2-5; tentative D call: TRBD1 (6 bases). The CDR3 is 19 residues long. The germline gives CDR1 SGDLS, CDR2 YYNGEE. Trimming took off 0 bases at V and 4 bases at J, with 25 bases between the two ends. CDR3 sequence: CASSVVYSGRRIQGETQYF. The CDR3 DNA reads TGTGCCAGCAGCGTAGTCTACTCGGGCCGGCGGATACAGGGAGAGACCCAGTACTTC.

This chain connects TRBV7-2 to TRBJ2-7; a weak D match, TRBD2 (5 bases). V lost 5 bases and J 7 bases, leaving 15 bases between the germline ends. The CDR3 is made up of 13 amino acids. Germline loops: CDR1 SGHTA, CDR2 FQGNSA. CDR3 sequence (DNA): TGTGCCAGCAGCCAACCGGGATCGAATGAGCAGTACTTC. Protein product: CASSQPGSNEQYF.

The V and J genes are TRBV5-5 and TRBJ1-5; 7 positions match TRBD1. Trimming at V came to 3 bases and at J to 2 bases, leaving 5 bases not matched to a gene. In germline, CDR1 is SGHKS, CDR2 YYEKEE (reference sequence). This CDR3 contains 15 residues. CDR3 protein: CASSSTGEGNQPQHF. CDR3 nucleotide sequence: TGTGCCAGCAGCTCAACAGGGGAAGGCAATCAGCCCCAGCATTTT.

V and J are TRBV20-1 and TRBJ1-4; no clear D. The CDR3 consists of 11 residues. CDR1 and CDR2 (germline): DFQATT, SNEGSKA (reference sequence). Trimming stripped 2 bases from V and 7 bases from J, with 5 bases between. The CDR3 region has the DNA TGCAGTGCTAGACTCCCTGAAAAACTGTTTTTT. Translating it yields CSARLPEKLFF.

V and J are TRBV6-5 and TRBJ1-5; possibly TRBD1 for D (6 bases). V lost 5 bases to trimming and J lost 2 bases, with 13 bases between them. The CDR3 has 15 residues. Germline V gene data show CDR1 as MNHEY and CDR2 as SVGAGI. In DNA form, the CDR3 reads TGTGCCAGCAGTAGGGGGGGATATGGCAATCAGCCCCAGCATTTT. Amino acid sequence: CASSRGGYGNQPQHF.

The chain links TRBV15 to TRBJ1-1, with D hard to call. Trimming took off 0 bases at V and 1 base at J, with 15 bases between the two ends. This CDR3 spans 17 amino acids. Looked up from germline, CDR1 is LNHNV and CDR2 is YYDKDF (reference sequence). DNA of the CDR3: TGTGCCACCAGCAGAGAAATCGGCAGCAGGTCGAACACTGAAGCTTTCTTT. Protein sequence: CATSREIGSRSNTEAFF.

V gene TRBV19 combines with J gene TRBJ1-2, with unresolved D. Germline V gene lookup returns CDR1 LNHDA and CDR2 SQIVND (reference sequence). The V end was cut by 6 bases, the J end by 0 bases, with 17 bases between. The CDR3 extends over 16 amino acids. CDR3 bases: TGTGCCAGTAGCCATGACTGGCTCCCATCTAACTATGGCTACACCTTC. Residues: CASSHDWLPSNYGYTF. The whole variable domain, filled in from reference TRBV19 and TRBJ1-2, reads DGGITQSPKYLFRKEGQNVTLSCEQNLNHDAMYWYRQDPGQGLRLIYYSQIVNDFQKGDIAEGYSVSREKKESFPLTVTSAQKNPTAFYLCASSHDWLPSNYGYTFGSGTRLTVV.

This clone was recorded a few times. V is TRBV28 and J is TRBJ1-1; D gene uncertain. This CDR3 spans 13 amino acids. V lost 5 bases, J lost 0 bases, and 7 bases lay in between. From germline, CDR1 is MDHEN and CDR2 SYDVKM. CDR3 bases: TGTGCCAGCAGTGTCGGGGTGAACACTGAAGCTTTCTTT. Its protein is CASSVGVNTEAFF. The full variable domain, rest sourced from reference TRBV28 and TRBJ1-1, is DVKVTQSSRYLVKRTGEKVFLECVQDMDHENMFWYRQDPGLGLRLIYFSYDVKMKEKGDIPEGYSVSREKKERFSLILESASTNQTSMYLCASSVGVNTEAFFGQGTRLTVV.

This chain uses TRBV13 with TRBJ2-2; perhaps TRBD2 as D (5 bases). The CDR3 covers 14 residues. Trimming removed 5 bases at V and 6 bases at J, with 13 bases between. The germline V gene has CDR1 PRHDT and CDR2 FYEKMQ (reference sequence). The CDR3 region has the DNA TGTGCCAGCAGCCAACCCGAGCGGTCCGGGGAGCTGTTTTTT. Amino acids: CASSQPERSGELFF.

The chain joins TRBV5-1 to TRBJ1-2; 11 nucleotides line up with TRBD1. The CDR3 loop spans 16 amino acids. Germline V gene lookup returns CDR1 SGHRS and CDR2 YFSETQ. Losses at the gene ends were 0 bases for V and 4 bases for J; bases not matched to a gene: 5. The CDR3 reads CASSLGTGGNGYGYTF. In DNA, the CDR3 is TGCGCCAGCAGCTTGGGGACAGGGGGCAATGGCTATGGCTACACCTTC.

This clone was picked up one time. The chain uses TRBV14 and TRBJ1-2; maybe TRBD1 (6 bases). CDR3 length: 16 residues. With 4 bases removed from V and 4 bases from J, the gap between germline ends came to 19 bases. Germline-derived CDR1 and CDR2 are SGHDN and FVKESK. The CDR3 DNA sequence: TGTGCCAGCAGCCTAGCTGGTTGGGGGCGCGGCTATGGCTACACCTTC. It is translated as CASSLAGWGRGYGYTF.

The genes are TRBV28 and TRBJ2-7, with D maybe TRBD2 (5 bases). CDR3 length: 15 amino acids. V shed 5 bases and J shed 0 bases, with 14 bases lying between them. The germline gives CDR1 MDHEN, CDR2 SYDVKM. The CDR3 here is CASSPTRFSSYEQYF. Here the CDR3 DNA reads TGTGCCAGCAGTCCCACTAGGTTCTCCTCCTACGAGCAGTACTTC.

This clone appeared a single time. The chain is built from TRBV7-9 and TRBJ2-3; 12 bases are a match to TRBD2. With 4 bases clipped from V and 6 bases from J, the junction kept 8 bases outside the gene matches. CDR3 length: 16 residues. CDR1 and CDR2 (germline): SEHNR, FQNEAQ (reference sequence). Here the CDR3 reads CASSSPSGRAYDTQYF. DNA for the CDR3: TGTGCCAGCAGCTCCCCTAGCGGGAGGGCCTATGATACGCAGTATTTT. Combining the CDR3 with reference TRBV7-9 and TRBJ2-3 gives the whole variable domain DTGVSQNPRHKITKRGQNVTFRCDPISEHNRLYWYRQTLGQGPEFLTYFQNEAQLEKSRLLSDRFSAERPKGSFSTLEIQRTEQGDSAMYLCASSSPSGRAYDTQYFGPGTRLTVL.

The chain is built from TRBV28 and TRBJ1-1, with 7 bases matching TRBD1. Losses at the gene ends were 6 bases for V and 1 base for J; bases not matched to a gene: 8. In germline, CDR1 is MDHEN, CDR2 SYDVKM. The length of the CDR3 is 15 residues. CDR3: CASSPPRTGNTEAFF. DNA of the CDR3: TGTGCCAGCAGCCCCCCCCGGACAGGGAACACTGAAGCTTTCTTT. Full variable domain (missing parts from reference TRBV28 and TRBJ1-1): DVKVTQSSRYLVKRTGEKVFLECVQDMDHENMFWYRQDPGLGLRLIYFSYDVKMKEKGDIPEGYSVSREKKERFSLILESASTNQTSMYLCASSPPRTGNTEAFFGQGTRLTVV.

The rearrangement uses TRBV19 and TRBJ2-2, with a possible D match to TRBD2 (5 bases). Germline V gives CDR1 LNHDA, CDR2 SQIVND (reference sequence). This CDR3 has 17 amino acids. Trimming took 5 bases from V and 6 from J, leaving 22 bases between them. Written as DNA, the CDR3 is TGTGCCAGTAGTCCCCATCCGAGCGGCCCAAGGTCCGGGGAGCTGTTTTTT. Amino acids: CASSPHPSGPRSGELFF. Supplemented by reference TRBV19 and TRBJ2-2, the full variable domain reads DGGITQSPKYLFRKEGQNVTLSCEQNLNHDAMYWYRQDPGQGLRLIYYSQIVNDFQKGDIAEGYSVSREKKESFPLTVTSAQKNPTAFYLCASSPHPSGPRSGELFFGEGSRLTVL.

The sample holds one count of this clone. This chain joins TRBV19 and TRBJ1-1; D is unclear. Trimming cost V 3 bases and J 0 bases, with 14 bases left between them. Per germline, CDR1 LNHDA and CDR2 SQIVND (reference sequence). This CDR3 spans 16 amino acids. In DNA, the CDR3 is TGTGCCAGTAGTATTCCCCCGGCGGAGATGAACACTGAAGCTTTCTTT. This encodes CASSIPPAEMNTEAFF.

The rearrangement joins TRBV29-1 to TRBJ2-5; 10 bases agree with TRBD2. After removal of 4 bases from V and 2 bases from J, the junction contained 7 bases not matched to a gene. The CDR3 runs 15 residues. CDR1 is SQVTM, CDR2 ANQGSEA, per germline. This CDR3 reads CSVGGLAGEQETQYF. CDR3 coding DNA: TGCAGCGTTGGTGGGCTAGCGGGGGAACAAGAGACCCAGTACTTC.

The rearrangement joins TRBV11-2 to TRBJ1-1; D is unresolved. Trimming shortened V by 1 base and J by 5 bases, and 5 bases separated the two germline ends. This CDR3 is 12 amino acids long. Germline CDR1 SGHAT, CDR2 FQNNGV. This CDR3 is CASSLGVTEAFF. In nucleotides, the CDR3 is TGTGCCAGCAGCTTAGGAGTGACTGAAGCTTTCTTT.

This clone was seen a few times. The J gene is TRBJ2-7, the V gene TRBV27; 10 bases fit TRBD2. Germline V CDR1 and CDR2: MNHEY, SMNVEV (reference sequence). The trim removed 5 bases at V and 0 bases at J, leaving 13 bases unmatched. This CDR3 region has 18 residues. The CDR3 is CASSPSGGVAGGSYEQYF. Written as DNA, the CDR3 is TGTGCCAGCAGTCCATCCGGAGGAGTAGCGGGGGGCTCCTACGAGCAGTACTTC.

This clone came up once. The genes are TRBV9 and TRBJ1-2, with TRBD1 matching 12 bases. Germline V gives CDR1 SGDLS, CDR2 YYNGEE. The CDR3 has 17 amino acids. V shed 3 bases, J shed 2 bases, and the junction held 8 bases outside the gene matches. CDR3 loop: CASSAGQGASSNYGYTF. In nucleotides, the CDR3 is TGTGCCAGCAGCGCGGGACAGGGGGCGTCCTCCAACTATGGCTACACCTTC.

V gene TRBV14 combines with J gene TRBJ2-3; D perhaps matches TRBD1 (5 bases). Germline CDR1 is SGHDN and CDR2 is FVKESK. The CDR3 sequence is 18 residues long. V was trimmed by 0 bases and J by 8 bases, leaving 24 bases between them. The CDR3 here is CASSQDGWAGSGTVTQYF. CDR3 nucleotide sequence: TGTGCCAGCAGCCAAGACGGATGGGCAGGGTCAGGAACGGTTACGCAGTATTTT.

The chain uses TRBV18 and TRBJ2-7; 7 bases align to TRBD1. Germline V gives CDR1 KGHSH, CDR2 LQKENI. The trim removed 3 bases at V and 0 bases at J, leaving 14 bases unmatched. The CDR3 has 18 residues. This CDR3 is CASSPTPEGASSSYEQYF. The CDR3 DNA reads as TGTGCCAGCTCACCCACCCCAGAGGGGGCTTCGAGCTCCTACGAGCAGTACTTC. Using reference TRBV18 and TRBJ2-7 for the parts outside the CDR3, the full variable domain is NAGVMQNPRHLVRRRGQEARLRCSPMKGHSHVYWYRQLPEEGLKFMVYLQKENIIDESGMPKERFSAEFPKEGPSILRIQQVVRGDSAAYFCASSPTPEGASSSYEQYFGPGTRLTVT.

The V and J genes are TRBV30 and TRBJ2-7, with D perhaps TRBD1 (6 bases). Per the germline V gene, CDR1 is GTSNPN and CDR2 is SVGIG (reference sequence). Trimming took 8 bases from V and 0 from J, leaving 14 bases between them. The CDR3 totals 13 residues. In DNA form, the CDR3 reads TGTGCCGGCCGACAGGTTAGCTCCTACGAGCAGTACTTC. Protein product: CAGRQVSSYEQYF.